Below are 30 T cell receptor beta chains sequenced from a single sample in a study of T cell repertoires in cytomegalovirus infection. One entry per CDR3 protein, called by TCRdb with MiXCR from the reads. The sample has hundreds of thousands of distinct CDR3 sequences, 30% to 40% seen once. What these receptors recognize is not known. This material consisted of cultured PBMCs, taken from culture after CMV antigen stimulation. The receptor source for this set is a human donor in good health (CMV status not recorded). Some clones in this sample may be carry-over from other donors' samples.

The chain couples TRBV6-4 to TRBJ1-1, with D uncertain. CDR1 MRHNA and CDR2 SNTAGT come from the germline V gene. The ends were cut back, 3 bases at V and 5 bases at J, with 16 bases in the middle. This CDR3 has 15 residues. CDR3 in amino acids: CASSETNPLETEAFF. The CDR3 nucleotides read TGTGCCAGCAGTGAAACGAATCCTCTCGAAACTGAAGCTTTCTTT.

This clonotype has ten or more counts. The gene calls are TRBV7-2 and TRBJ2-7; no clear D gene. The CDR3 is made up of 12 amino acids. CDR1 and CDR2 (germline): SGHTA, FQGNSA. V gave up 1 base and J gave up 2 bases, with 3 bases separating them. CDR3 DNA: TGTGCCAGCAGCTTAGTCACCTACGAGCAGTACTTC. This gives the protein CASSLVTYEQYF.

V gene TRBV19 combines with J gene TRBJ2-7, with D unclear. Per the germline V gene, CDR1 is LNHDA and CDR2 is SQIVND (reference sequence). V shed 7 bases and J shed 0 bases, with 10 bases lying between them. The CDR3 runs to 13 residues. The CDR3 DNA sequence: TGTGCCAGTAAAGGTGGCAGCTCCTACGAGCAGTACTTC. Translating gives CASKGGSSYEQYF.

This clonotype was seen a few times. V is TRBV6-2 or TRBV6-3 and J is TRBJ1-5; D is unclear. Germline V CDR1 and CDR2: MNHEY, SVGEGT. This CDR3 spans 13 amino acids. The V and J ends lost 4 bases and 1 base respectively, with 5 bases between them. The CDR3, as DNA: TGTGCCAGCAGTTCGCAAAGCAATCAGCCCCAGCATTTT. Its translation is CASSSQSNQPQHF.

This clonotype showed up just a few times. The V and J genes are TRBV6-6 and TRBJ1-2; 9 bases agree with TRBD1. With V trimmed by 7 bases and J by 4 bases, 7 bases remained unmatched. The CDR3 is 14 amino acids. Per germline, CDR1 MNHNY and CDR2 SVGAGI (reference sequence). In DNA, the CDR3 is TGTGCCAGCACTACCGGGACAGGGACCTATGGCTACACCTTC. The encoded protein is CASTTGTGTYGYTF.

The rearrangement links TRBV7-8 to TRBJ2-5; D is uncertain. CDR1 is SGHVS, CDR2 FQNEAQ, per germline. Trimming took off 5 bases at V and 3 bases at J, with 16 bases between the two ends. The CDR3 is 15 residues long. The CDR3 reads CASSPLWAEKETQYF. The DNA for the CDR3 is TGTGCCAGCAGCCCCCTGTGGGCGGAGAAAGAGACCCAGTACTTC.

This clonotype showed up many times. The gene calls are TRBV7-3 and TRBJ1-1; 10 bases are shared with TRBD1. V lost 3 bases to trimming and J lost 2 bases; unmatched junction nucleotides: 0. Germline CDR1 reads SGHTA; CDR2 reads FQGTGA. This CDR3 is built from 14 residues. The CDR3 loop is CASSLTGGNTEAFF. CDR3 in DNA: TGTGCCAGCAGCTTGACAGGGGGCAACACTGAAGCTTTCTTT.

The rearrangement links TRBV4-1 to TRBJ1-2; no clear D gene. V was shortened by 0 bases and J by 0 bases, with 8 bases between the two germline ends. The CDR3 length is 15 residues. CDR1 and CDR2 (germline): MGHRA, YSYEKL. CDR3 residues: CASSQDSAPNYGYTF. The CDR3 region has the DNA TGCGCCAGCAGCCAAGATTCAGCCCCTAACTATGGCTACACCTTC.

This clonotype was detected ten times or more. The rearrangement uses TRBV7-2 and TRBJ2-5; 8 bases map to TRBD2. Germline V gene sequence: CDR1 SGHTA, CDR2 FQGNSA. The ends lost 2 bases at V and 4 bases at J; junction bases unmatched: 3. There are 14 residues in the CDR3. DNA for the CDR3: TGTGCCAGCAGCTTAATTCGGGGGGGAGAGACCCAGTACTTC. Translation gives CASSLIRGGETQYF.

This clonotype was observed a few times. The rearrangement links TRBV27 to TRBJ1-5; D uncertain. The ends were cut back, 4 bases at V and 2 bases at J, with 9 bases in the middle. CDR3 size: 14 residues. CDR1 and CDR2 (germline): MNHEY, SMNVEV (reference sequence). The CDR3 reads CASSWGYGNQPQHF. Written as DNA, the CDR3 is TGTGCCAGCAGTTGGGGTTATGGCAATCAGCCCCAGCATTTT.

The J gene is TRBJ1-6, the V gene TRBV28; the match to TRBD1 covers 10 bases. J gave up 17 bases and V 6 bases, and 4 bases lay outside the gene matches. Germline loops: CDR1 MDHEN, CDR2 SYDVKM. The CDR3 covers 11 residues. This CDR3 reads CASSLGTGVHF. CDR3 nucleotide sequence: TGTGCCAGCAGCCTCGGGACAGGGGTCCACTTT. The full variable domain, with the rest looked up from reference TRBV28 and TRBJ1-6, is DVKVTQSSRYLVKRTGEKVFLECVQDMDHENMFWYRQDPGLGLRLIYFSYDVKMKEKGDIPEGYSVSREKKERFSLILESASTNQTSMYLCASSLGTGVHFGNGTRLTVT.

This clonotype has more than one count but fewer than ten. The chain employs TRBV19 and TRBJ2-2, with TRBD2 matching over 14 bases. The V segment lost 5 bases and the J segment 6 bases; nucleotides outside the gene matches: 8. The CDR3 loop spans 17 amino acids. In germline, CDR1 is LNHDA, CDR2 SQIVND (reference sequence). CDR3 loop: CASSPGLAGVRAGELFF. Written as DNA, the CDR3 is TGTGCCAGTAGTCCGGGACTAGCGGGAGTCAGGGCCGGGGAGCTGTTTTTT.

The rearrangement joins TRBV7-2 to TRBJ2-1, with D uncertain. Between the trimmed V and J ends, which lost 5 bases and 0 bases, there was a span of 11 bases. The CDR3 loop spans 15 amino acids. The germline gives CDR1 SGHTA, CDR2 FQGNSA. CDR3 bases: TGTGCCAGCAGCACACAAGATACCTCCTACAATGAGCAGTTCTTC. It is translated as CASSTQDTSYNEQFF.

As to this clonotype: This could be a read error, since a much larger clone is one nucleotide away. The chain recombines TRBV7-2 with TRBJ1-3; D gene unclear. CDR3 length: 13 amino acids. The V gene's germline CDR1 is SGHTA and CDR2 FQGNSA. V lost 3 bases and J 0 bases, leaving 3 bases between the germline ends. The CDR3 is CASSFNSGNTIYF. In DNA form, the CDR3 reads TGTGCCAGCAGCTTCAACTCTGGAAACACCATATATTTT. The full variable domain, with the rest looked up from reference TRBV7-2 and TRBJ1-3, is GAGVSQSPSNKVTEKGKDVELRCDPISGHTALYWYRQSLGQGLEFLIYFQGNSAPDKSGLPSDRFSAERTGGSVSTLTIQRTQQEDSAVYLCASSFNSGNTIYFGEGSWLTVV.

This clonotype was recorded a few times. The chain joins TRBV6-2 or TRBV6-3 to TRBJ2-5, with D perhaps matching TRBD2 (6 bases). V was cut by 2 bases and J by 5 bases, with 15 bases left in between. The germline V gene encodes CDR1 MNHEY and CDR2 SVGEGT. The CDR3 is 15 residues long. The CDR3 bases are TGTGCCAGCAGTTACGGTAGCGGATTTTCGGAGACCCAGTACTTC. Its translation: CASSYGSGFSETQYF.

CDR3 in DNA: TGTGCCAGCAGGACCGCCGGGACCCCCAGGCCCCAGCATTTT. Translation: CASRTAGTPRPQHF. The chain joins TRBV28 to TRBJ1-5; D perhaps matches TRBD1 (5 bases). The CDR3 spans 14 residues. Germline values: CDR1 MDHEN, CDR2 SYDVKM. V lost 6 bases, J lost 9 bases, and 18 bases lay in between. The variable domain in full, with the rest retrieved from reference TRBV28 and TRBJ1-5, is DVKVTQSSRYLVKRTGEKVFLECVQDMDHENMFWYRQDPGLGLRLIYFSYDVKMKEKGDIPEGYSVSREKKERFSLILESASTNQTSMYLCASRTAGTPRPQHFGDGTRLSIL.

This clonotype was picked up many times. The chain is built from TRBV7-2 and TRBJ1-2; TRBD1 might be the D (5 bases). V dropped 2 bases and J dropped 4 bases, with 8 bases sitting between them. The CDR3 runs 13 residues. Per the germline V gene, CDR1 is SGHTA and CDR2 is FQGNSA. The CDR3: CASSLSGSYGYTF. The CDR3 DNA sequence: TGTGCCAGCAGCTTATCAGGGTCCTATGGCTACACCTTC.

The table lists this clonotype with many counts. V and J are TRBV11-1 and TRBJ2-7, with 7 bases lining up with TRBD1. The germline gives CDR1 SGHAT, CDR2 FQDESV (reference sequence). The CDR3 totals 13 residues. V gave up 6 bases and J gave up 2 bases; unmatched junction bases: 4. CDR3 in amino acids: CASSRQGAYEQYF. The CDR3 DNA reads TGTGCCAGCAGTCGCCAGGGGGCCTACGAGCAGTACTTC. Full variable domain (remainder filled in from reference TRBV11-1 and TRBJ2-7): EAEVAQSPRYKITEKSQAVAFWCDPISGHATLYWYRQILGQGPELLVQFQDESVVDDSQLPKDRFSAERLKGVDSTLKIQPAELGDSAMYLCASSRQGAYEQYFGPGTRLTVT.

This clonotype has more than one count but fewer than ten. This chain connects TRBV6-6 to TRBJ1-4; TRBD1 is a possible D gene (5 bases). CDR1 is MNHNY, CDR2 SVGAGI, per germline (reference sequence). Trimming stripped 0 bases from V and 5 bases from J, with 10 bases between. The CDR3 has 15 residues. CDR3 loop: CASSYSRQGNEKLFF. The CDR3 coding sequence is TGTGCCAGCAGTTACTCGCGCCAGGGAAATGAAAAACTGTTTTTT.

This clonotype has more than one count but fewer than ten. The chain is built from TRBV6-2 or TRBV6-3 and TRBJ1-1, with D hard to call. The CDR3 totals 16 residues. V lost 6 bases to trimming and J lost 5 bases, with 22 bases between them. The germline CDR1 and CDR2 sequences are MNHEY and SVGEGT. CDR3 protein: CASSHPGRSRQTEAFF. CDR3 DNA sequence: TGTGCCAGCAGCCACCCGGGCCGGAGTCGTCAGACTGAAGCTTTCTTT.

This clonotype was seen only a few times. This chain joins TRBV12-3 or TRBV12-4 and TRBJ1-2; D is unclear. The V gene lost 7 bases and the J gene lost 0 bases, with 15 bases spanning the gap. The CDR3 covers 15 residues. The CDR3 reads CASIIQRTANYGYTF. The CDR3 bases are TGTGCCAGCATCATTCAGCGGACTGCTAACTATGGCTACACCTTC.

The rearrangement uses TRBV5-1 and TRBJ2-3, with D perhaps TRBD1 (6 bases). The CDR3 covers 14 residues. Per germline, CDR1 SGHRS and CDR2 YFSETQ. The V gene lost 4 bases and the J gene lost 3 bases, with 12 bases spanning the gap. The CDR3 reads CASSTQGKTDTQYF. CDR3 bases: TGCGCCAGCAGCACTCAGGGGAAGACAGATACGCAGTATTTT.

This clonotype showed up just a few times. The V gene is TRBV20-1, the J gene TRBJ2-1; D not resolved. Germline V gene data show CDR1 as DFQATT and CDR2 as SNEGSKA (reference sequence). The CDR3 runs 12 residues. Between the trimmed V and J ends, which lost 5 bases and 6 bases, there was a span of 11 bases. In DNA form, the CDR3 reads TGCAGTGCTTCCTATTCCGGCAATGAGCAGTTCTTC. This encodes CSASYSGNEQFF.

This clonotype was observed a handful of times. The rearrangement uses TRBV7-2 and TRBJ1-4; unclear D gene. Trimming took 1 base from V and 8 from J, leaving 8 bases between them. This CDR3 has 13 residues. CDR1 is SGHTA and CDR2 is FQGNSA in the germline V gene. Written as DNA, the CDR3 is TGTGCCAGCAGCTTAGGGTTAAGGGAAAAACTGTTTTTT. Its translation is CASSLGLREKLFF.

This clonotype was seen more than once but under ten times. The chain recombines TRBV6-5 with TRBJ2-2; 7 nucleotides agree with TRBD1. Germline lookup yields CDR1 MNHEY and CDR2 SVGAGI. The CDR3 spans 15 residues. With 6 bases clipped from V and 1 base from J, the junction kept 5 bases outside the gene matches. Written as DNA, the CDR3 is TGTGCCAGCAGGGCACGGACAGGGAACACCGGGGAGCTGTTTTTT. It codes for CASRARTGNTGELFF.

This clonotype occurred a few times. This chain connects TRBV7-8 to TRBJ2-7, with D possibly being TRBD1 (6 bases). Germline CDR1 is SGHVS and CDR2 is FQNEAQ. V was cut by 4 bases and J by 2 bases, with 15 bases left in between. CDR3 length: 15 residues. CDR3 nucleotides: TGTGCCAGCAGCTCCTCTTGGGACACAACCTACGAGCAGTACGTC. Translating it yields CASSSSWDTTYEQYV.

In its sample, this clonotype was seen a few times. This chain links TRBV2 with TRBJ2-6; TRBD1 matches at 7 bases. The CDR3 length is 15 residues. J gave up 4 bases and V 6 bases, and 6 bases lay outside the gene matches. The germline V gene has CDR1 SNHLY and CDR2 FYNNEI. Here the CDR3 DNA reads TGTGCCAGCAGCCAGGGGGTCGCCGGGGCCAACGTCCTGACTTTC. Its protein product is CASSQGVAGANVLTF.

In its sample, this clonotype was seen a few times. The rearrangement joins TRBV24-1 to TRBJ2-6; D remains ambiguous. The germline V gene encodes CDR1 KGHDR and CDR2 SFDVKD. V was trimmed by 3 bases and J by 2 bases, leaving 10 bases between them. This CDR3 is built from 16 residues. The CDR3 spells CATSDKRVAGANVLTF. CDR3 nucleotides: TGTGCCACCAGTGATAAAAGGGTAGCTGGGGCCAACGTCCTGACTTTC.

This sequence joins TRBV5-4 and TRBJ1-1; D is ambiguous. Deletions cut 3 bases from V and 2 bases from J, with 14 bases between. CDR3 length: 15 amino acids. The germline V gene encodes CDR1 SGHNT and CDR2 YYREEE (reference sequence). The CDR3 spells CASSSKSDGNTEAFF. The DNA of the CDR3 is TGTGCCAGCAGCTCAAAGTCGGACGGTAACACTGAAGCTTTCTTT. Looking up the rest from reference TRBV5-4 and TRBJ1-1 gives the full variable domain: ETGVTQSPTHLIKTRGQQVTLRCSSQSGHNTVSWYQQALGQGPQFIFQYYREEENGRGNFPPRFSGLQFPNYSSELNVNALELDDSALYLCASSSKSDGNTEAFFGQGTRLTVV.

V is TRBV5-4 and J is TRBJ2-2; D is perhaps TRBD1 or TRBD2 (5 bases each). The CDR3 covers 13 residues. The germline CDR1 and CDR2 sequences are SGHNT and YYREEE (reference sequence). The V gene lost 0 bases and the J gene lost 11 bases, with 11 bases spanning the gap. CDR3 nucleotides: TGTGCCAGCAGCTTGGAGTACCGGGGCGAGCTGTTTTTT. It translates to CASSLEYRGELFF.